This entry lists 23 T cell receptor beta chains sequenced from one sample in a study of T cell responses to AZD1222 COVID-19 vaccine. Profiling relied on immunoSEQ multiplex PCR, and the TCRdb table lists in-frame clones only, not all of them. Altogether 190,000 or so clones are present, roughly nine tenths being singletons, with the ten largest covering around 3%. Sequenced here: peripheral blood, sampled 28 days after the second AZD1222 dose. These receptors were obtained from an adult who received the AZD1222 COVID-19 vaccine.

The chain couples TRBV2 to TRBJ2-3; D is perhaps TRBD2 (5 bases). Germline V lookup: CDR1 SNHLY, CDR2 FYNNEI. Deletions cut 3 bases from V and 2 bases from J, with 12 bases between. This CDR3 contains 15 residues. CDR3 bases: TGTGCCAGCAGTGAGACTACTTCATCCACAGATACGCAGTATTTT. This sequence encodes CASSETTSSTDTQYF.

The CDR3 DNA sequence: TGTGCCAGCAGATCACAGGGGGCCAGCTCCTACAATGAGCAGTTCTTC. Translation: CASRSQGASSYNEQFF. V gene TRBV28 combines with J gene TRBJ2-1; 9 bases match TRBD1. The CDR3 is 16 residues long. Germline V gene lookup returns CDR1 MDHEN and CDR2 SYDVKM. Trimming removed 6 bases from V and 0 bases from J; junction bases left unmatched: 6. Using reference TRBV28 and TRBJ2-1 for the parts outside the CDR3, the full variable domain is DVKVTQSSRYLVKRTGEKVFLECVQDMDHENMFWYRQDPGLGLRLIYFSYDVKMKEKGDIPEGYSVSREKKERFSLILESASTNQTSMYLCASRSQGASSYNEQFFGPGTRLTVL.

This clone is a singleton in its sample. V is TRBV11-2 and J is TRBJ2-5, with 9 bases lining up with TRBD1. Trimming removed 5 bases from V and 5 bases from J; junction bases left unmatched: 6. The CDR3 sequence is 14 residues long. Germline V gives CDR1 SGHAT, CDR2 FQNNGV. CDR3 region: CASSPGQGPETQYF. The CDR3 DNA follows: TGTGCCAGCAGCCCCGGACAGGGGCCCGAGACCCAGTACTTC.

The chain employs TRBV30 and TRBJ1-1, with 7 bases matching TRBD1. V was pared by 2 bases and J by 10 bases, with 4 bases of the junction left unmatched. Germline V gene lookup returns CDR1 GTSNPN and CDR2 SVGIG (reference sequence). The CDR3 length is 11 residues. CDR3 in amino acids: CAWSRDRGAFF. The CDR3 bases are TGTGCCTGGAGTAGGGACAGAGGAGCTTTCTTT.

The V gene is TRBV5-1, the J gene TRBJ1-2; 12 bases are a match to TRBD1. The germline V gene encodes CDR1 SGHRS and CDR2 YFSETQ. V gave up 7 bases and J gave up 7 bases; unmatched junction bases: 11. This CDR3 comprises 15 residues. The CDR3 spells CASYNPGQGAPGYTF. The CDR3 nucleotides read TGCGCCAGCTATAATCCGGGACAGGGGGCGCCTGGCTACACCTTC.

The rearrangement links TRBV18 to TRBJ2-7, with D uncertain. The CDR3 is 15 residues long. Trimming removed 0 bases at V and 6 bases at J, with 15 bases between. Germline V gene sequence: CDR1 KGHSH, CDR2 LQKENI. The CDR3 DNA sequence: TGTGCCAGCTCACCACCGGTTCGCCCTCCTACCGAGCAGTACTTC. It specifies CASSPPVRPPTEQYF.

V and J are TRBV2 and TRBJ1-5; TRBD1 aligns across 7 bases. Per germline, CDR1 SNHLY and CDR2 FYNNEI. The V and J ends lost 3 bases and 7 bases, in that order; junction bases with no gene match: 3. The CDR3 length is 13 residues. The CDR3 sequence: CASSDDRDQPQHF. The CDR3 coding sequence is TGTGCCAGCAGTGATGACAGGGACCAGCCCCAGCATTTT.

This rearrangement joins TRBV7-2 to TRBJ2-7, with no clear D. The CDR3 runs to 11 residues. Trimming pared 5 bases from V and 7 bases from J, leaving 9 bases between. The germline V gene encodes CDR1 SGHTA and CDR2 FQGNSA. Here the CDR3 reads CASSANLEQYF. CDR3 nucleotide sequence: TGTGCCAGCAGCGCGAACTTAGAGCAGTACTTC. The full variable domain, in which reference TRBV7-2 and TRBJ2-7 provide the parts outside the CDR3, is GAGVSQSPSNKVTEKGKDVELRCDPISGHTALYWYRQSLGQGLEFLIYFQGNSAPDKSGLPSDRFSAERTGGSVSTLTIQRTQQEDSAVYLCASSANLEQYFGPGTRLTVT.

The chain joins TRBV3-1 (or the pseudogene TRBV3-2) to TRBJ1-1, with D unclear. Germline CDR1 is LGHDT and CDR2 is YNNKEL (reference sequence). CDR3 length: 15 amino acids. The V end was cut by 3 bases, the J end by 3 bases, with 14 bases between. The CDR3 nucleotides read TGTGCCAGCAGCCAGCCGGGCGCCTGGGACACTGAAGCTTTCTTT. Residues: CASSQPGAWDTEAFF.

The rearrangement joins TRBV7-9 to TRBJ1-6, with a tentative D call TRBD1 (6 bases). V lost 2 bases and J 8 bases, leaving 13 bases between the germline ends. This CDR3 is 15 amino acids long. The V gene's germline CDR1 is SEHNR and CDR2 FQNEAQ (reference sequence). The chain's CDR3 is CASSLWTETDSPLHF. The CDR3 DNA reads as TGTGCCAGCAGCTTATGGACAGAAACGGATTCACCCCTCCACTTT. Full variable domain (remainder filled in from reference TRBV7-9 and TRBJ1-6): DTGVSQNPRHKITKRGQNVTFRCDPISEHNRLYWYRQTLGQGPEFLTYFQNEAQLEKSRLLSDRFSAERPKGSFSTLEIQRTEQGDSAMYLCASSLWTETDSPLHFGNGTRLTVT.

The chain recombines TRBV6-5 with TRBJ2-3; D may be TRBD2 (5 bases). Germline CDR1 and CDR2: MNHEY and SVGAGI. The CDR3 loop spans 13 amino acids. V dropped 6 bases and J dropped 6 bases, with 13 bases sitting between them. The CDR3 nucleotides read TGTGCCAGCAGGCCCGGGGTAGACGATACGCAGTATTTT. Its protein product is CASRPGVDDTQYF.

The chain recombines TRBV3-1 (or the pseudogene TRBV3-2) with TRBJ2-5, with a possible D match to TRBD2 (6 bases). Germline V lookup: CDR1 LGHDT, CDR2 YNNKEL (reference sequence). This CDR3 is built from 15 residues. Between the trimmed V and J ends, which lost 2 bases and 1 base, there was a span of 11 bases. The CDR3 here is CASSQTPGLQETQYF. DNA of the CDR3: TGTGCCAGCAGCCAAACTCCGGGACTCCAAGAGACCCAGTACTTC.

This clone came up a few times. The rearrangement uses TRBV6-2 or TRBV6-3 and TRBJ1-2; D perhaps matches TRBD1 (6 bases). V was trimmed by 0 bases and J by 4 bases, leaving 12 bases between them. The CDR3 is 15 residues long. Germline CDR1 reads MNHEY; CDR2 reads SVGEGT. The CDR3 is CASSYSIGGSYGYTF. The CDR3 DNA reads TGTGCCAGCAGTTACTCGATAGGGGGGTCCTATGGCTACACCTTC.

This chain connects TRBV5-5 to TRBJ2-7; D not certain. Looked up from germline, CDR1 is SGHKS and CDR2 is YYEKEE (reference sequence). The V gene lost 2 bases and the J gene lost 3 bases, with 6 bases spanning the gap. The CDR3 spans 12 residues. The CDR3 is CASSFTVYEQYF. Written as DNA, the CDR3 is TGTGCCAGCAGCTTCACAGTCTACGAGCAGTACTTC.

This clone was seen once. The genes are TRBV5-1 and TRBJ2-6; D tentatively fits TRBD1 or TRBD2 (5 bases each). This CDR3 is 15 amino acids long. Deletions cut 2 bases from V and 8 bases from J, with 14 bases between. Germline assignment: CDR1 SGHRS and CDR2 YFSETQ. CDR3 in DNA: TGCGCCAGCAGCTTCTGGGGGAGTGAATCCAACGTCCTGACTTTC. Residues: CASSFWGSESNVLTF.

The chain's CDR3 is CASSLDRGTDTQYF. The CDR3 DNA sequence: TGTGCCAGCAGTTTAGACAGGGGAACAGATACGCAGTATTTT. The gene calls are TRBV27 and TRBJ2-3; 8 nucleotides align to TRBD1. The CDR3 is 14 residues long. The germline V gene encodes CDR1 MNHEY and CDR2 SMNVEV (reference sequence). Trimming cost V 2 bases and J 3 bases; bases outside gene matches: 1.

This chain links TRBV28 with TRBJ2-7, with 9 bases lining up with TRBD2. The CDR3 consists of 14 residues. Germline V lookup: CDR1 MDHEN, CDR2 SYDVKM. V shed 2 bases, J shed 2 bases, and the junction held 1 base outside the gene matches. In nucleotides, the CDR3 is TGTGCCAGCAGTTTAGCGGGAGGGACCTACGAGCAGTACTTC. It is translated as CASSLAGGTYEQYF.

The chain is built from TRBV6-6 and TRBJ1-2; D may be TRBD1 (5 bases). Germline-derived CDR1 and CDR2 are MNHNY and SVGAGI (reference sequence). The CDR3 totals 14 residues. Between the trimmed V and J ends, which lost 4 bases and 4 bases, there was a span of 13 bases. This CDR3 is CASSFSRGPYGYTF. Written as DNA, the CDR3 is TGTGCCAGCAGTTTTAGCCGGGGCCCCTATGGCTACACCTTC.

V usage is TRBV5-5 and J usage is TRBJ2-1, with D unresolved. The V end lost 1 base, the J end lost 0 bases, and 8 bases lay between the germline ends. Germline CDR1 and CDR2: SGHKS and YYEKEE (reference sequence). The CDR3 runs to 15 residues. DNA of the CDR3: TGTGCCAGCAGCTTGCGGCTGAGCTCCTACAATGAGCAGTTCTTC. It encodes CASSLRLSSYNEQFF.

The rearrangement links TRBV7-9 to TRBJ2-1, with TRBD2 identical over 11 bases. Trimming removed 4 bases from V and 6 bases from J; junction bases left unmatched: 8. CDR3 length: 16 amino acids. Germline lookup yields CDR1 SEHNR and CDR2 FQNEAQ (reference sequence). The DNA for the CDR3 is TGTGCCAGCAGCTGGTCGACTAGCGGGAAAGGCAATGAGCAGTTCTTC. Its protein product is CASSWSTSGKGNEQFF.

V is TRBV5-5 and J is TRBJ1-5; TRBD1 might be the D (6 bases). The germline V gene has CDR1 SGHKS and CDR2 YYEKEE (reference sequence). The CDR3 covers 16 residues. Trimming removed 0 bases from V and 1 base from J, with 11 bases in between. The CDR3 nucleotides read TGTGCCAGCAGCTTGGCCTCAACAGGGAGCAATCAGCCCCAGCATTTT. As protein: CASSLASTGSNQPQHF.

CDR3 sequence: CASSLGLGSPLHF. The CDR3 DNA sequence: TGTGCCAGCAGTTTAGGTTTAGGGTCACCCCTCCACTTT. The chain recombines TRBV12-3 or TRBV12-4 with TRBJ1-6; no clear D. The V end was cut by 1 base, the J end by 10 bases, with 8 bases between. The length of the CDR3 is 13 residues.

This chain connects TRBV13 to TRBJ1-1; 10 bases agree with TRBD1. The CDR3 covers 13 residues. J lost 10 bases, V lost 4 bases, and 6 bases had no gene match. CDR1 and CDR2 (germline): PRHDT, FYEKMQ (reference sequence). For the CDR3, the DNA is TGTGCCAGCAGCTCTGACAGGGGGCGGATAGCTTTCTTT. Translation gives CASSSDRGRIAFF.